The clone carrying this T cell receptor (beta chain) was counted between two and nine times. Its specificity is not known. The data originate from a study of CD8+CD57+ T cells in acquired aplastic anemia. Profiling of TCR beta VDJ combinations and CDR3 sequences used genomic DNA as template. TCRdb redid the calling of the reads with MiXCR, one entry per CDR3 protein. The table lists a few hundred thousand distinct CDR3 sequences, over 60% of them singletons, with less than 30% in the top ten. Study-level findings and limits: Patients and controls turned out to have twenty-nine CD8+ CDR3 sequences in common.

The ends were cut back, 6 bases at V and 3 bases at J, with 18 bases in the middle. CDR3 size: 14 residues. Germline values: CDR1 DFQATT, CDR2 SNEGSKA (reference sequence). This chain uses TRBV20-1 with TRBJ2-7; TRBD2 is a possible D gene (5 bases). This sequence originates from a human donor in good health. Sequenced: sorted CD4+, CD8+, or CD8+CD57+ T cells (not recorded which) from PBMCs. The CDR3 DNA reads TGCAGTGCCTCCCCCCCACTAGGGAGCTACGAGCAGTACTTC. Translation: CSASPPLGSYEQYF.